The sequence of this T cell receptor (beta chain) was determined in a study of blood T cell repertoires in COVID-19. Study details: From T cells, B-cell-depleted T cells, or PBMCs came the material, which was cDNA or gDNA.

Germline CDR1 SGDLS, CDR2 YYNGEE. CDR3 length: 15 amino acids. The V segment lost 0 bases and the J segment 5 bases; nucleotides outside the gene matches: 3. Sequenced by immunoSEQ multiplex PCR; TCRdb stores in-frame clones only, minus some. This table has fewer than 65,000 clones, about 88% appearing once. Input material: peripheral blood. V and J are TRBV9 and TRBJ2-7, with 12 bases that match TRBD2. The TCR sequence derives from a man aged 55 to 70 with acute or convalescent COVID-19. CDR3 nucleotide sequence: TGTGCCAGCAGCGTAGGACTAGCGGGAGCCAACGAGCAGTACTTC. Amino acid sequence: CASSVGLAGANEQYF.